This T cell receptor beta chain was found in a study of T cells in women clearing cervical HPV infection. Here immunoSEQ multiplex PCR was the method, and the copy in TCRdb shows in-frame clones only, minus some. In all, the sample yields fewer than 35,000 clones. As concerns this clone: The CDR3 is cut off 3 residues early in the read; its end comes from the germline J gene.

Germline CDR1 ENHRY, CDR2 SYGVKD. The CDR3 extends over 13 amino acids. V was shortened by 10 bases and J by 6 bases, with 16 bases between the two germline ends. The receptor was derived from a woman between 18 and 70 years old with a cervical HPV16 infection that either progressed to CIN3+ or cleared (not recorded which). Sequencing was performed on blood buffy coat. The chain joins TRBV10-3 to TRBJ2-4; perhaps TRBD1 as D (6 bases). CDR3 protein: CATHREGGNIQYF. CDR3 DNA, as far as it was read: TGTGCCACCCACAGGGAAGGAGGAAACATT.